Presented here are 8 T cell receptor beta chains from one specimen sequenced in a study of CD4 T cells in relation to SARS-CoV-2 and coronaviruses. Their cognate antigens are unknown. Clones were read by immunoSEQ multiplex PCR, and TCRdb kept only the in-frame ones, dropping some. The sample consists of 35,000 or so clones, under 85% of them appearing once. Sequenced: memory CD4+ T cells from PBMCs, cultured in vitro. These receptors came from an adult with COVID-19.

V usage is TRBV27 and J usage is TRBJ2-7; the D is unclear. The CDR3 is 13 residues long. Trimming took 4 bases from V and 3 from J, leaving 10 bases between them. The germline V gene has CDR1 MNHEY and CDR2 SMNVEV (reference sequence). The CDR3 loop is CASSWGLDYEQYF. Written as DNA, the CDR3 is TGTGCCAGCAGTTGGGGTTTAGACTACGAGCAGTACTTC.

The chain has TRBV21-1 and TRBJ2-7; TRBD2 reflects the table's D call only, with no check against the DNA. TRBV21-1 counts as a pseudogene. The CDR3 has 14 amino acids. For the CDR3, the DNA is TGTGCCAGCAGCCCCGGGACTTGGGGATACGAGCAGTACTTC. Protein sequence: CASSPGTWGYEQYF.

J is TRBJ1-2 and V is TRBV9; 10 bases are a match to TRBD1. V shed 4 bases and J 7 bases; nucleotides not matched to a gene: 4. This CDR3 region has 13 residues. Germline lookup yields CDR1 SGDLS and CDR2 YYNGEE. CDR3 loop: CASSSDRGPGYTF. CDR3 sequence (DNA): TGTGCCAGCAGCTCCGACAGGGGGCCTGGCTACACCTTC.

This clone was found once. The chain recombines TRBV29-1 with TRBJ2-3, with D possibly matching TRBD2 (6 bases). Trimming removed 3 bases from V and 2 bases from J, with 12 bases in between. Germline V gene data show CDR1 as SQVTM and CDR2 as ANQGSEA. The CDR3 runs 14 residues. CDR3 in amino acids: CSVDPGLNTDTQYF. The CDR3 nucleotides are TGCAGCGTTGATCCTGGACTAAACACAGATACGCAGTATTTT.

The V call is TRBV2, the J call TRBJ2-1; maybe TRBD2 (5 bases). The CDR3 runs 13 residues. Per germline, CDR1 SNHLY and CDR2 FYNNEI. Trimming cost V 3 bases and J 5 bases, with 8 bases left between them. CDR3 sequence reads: CASSEGANNEQFF. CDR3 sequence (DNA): TGTGCCAGCAGTGAGGGAGCCAACAATGAGCAGTTCTTC.

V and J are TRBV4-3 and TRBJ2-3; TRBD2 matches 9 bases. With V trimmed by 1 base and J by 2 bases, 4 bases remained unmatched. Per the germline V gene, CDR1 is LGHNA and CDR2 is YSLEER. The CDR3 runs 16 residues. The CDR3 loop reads CASSQGLAGPTDTQYF. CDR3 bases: TGCGCCAGCAGCCAAGGGCTAGCGGGACCCACAGATACGCAGTATTTT.

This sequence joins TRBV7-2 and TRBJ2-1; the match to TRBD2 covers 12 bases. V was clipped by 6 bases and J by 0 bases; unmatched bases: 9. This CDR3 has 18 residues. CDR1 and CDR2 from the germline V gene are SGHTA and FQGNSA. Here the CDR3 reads CASRGRLAGGSSYNEQFF. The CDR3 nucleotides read TGTGCCAGCAGGGGTCGGCTAGCGGGGGGGAGCTCCTACAATGAGCAGTTCTTC.

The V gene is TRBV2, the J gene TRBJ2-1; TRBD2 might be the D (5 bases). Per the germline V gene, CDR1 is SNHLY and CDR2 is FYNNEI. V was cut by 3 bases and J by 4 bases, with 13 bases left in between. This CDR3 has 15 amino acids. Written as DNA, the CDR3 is TGTGCCAGCAGTGACGCGCGGACTCGATACAATGAGCAGTTCTTC. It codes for CASSDARTRYNEQFF.